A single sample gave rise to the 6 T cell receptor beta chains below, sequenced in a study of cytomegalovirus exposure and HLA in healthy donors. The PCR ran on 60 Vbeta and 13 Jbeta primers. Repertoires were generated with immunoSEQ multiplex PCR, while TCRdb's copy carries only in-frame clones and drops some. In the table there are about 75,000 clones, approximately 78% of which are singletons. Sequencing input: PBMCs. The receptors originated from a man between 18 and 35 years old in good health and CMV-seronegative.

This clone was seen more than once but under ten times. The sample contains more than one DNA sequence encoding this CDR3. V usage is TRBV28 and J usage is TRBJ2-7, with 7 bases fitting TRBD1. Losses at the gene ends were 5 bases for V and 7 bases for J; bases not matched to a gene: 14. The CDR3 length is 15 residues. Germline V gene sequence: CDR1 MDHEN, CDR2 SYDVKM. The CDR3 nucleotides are TGTGCCAGCAGTCCCTCCAGGGGGAATGGTTGGGAGCAGTACTTC. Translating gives CASSPSRGNGWEQYF.

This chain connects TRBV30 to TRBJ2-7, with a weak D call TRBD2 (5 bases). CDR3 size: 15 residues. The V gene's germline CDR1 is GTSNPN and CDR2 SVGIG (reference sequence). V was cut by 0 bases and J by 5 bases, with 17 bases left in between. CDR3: CAWSVTGSTPHEQYF. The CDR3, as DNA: TGTGCCTGGAGTGTAACGGGGAGTACCCCCCACGAGCAGTACTTC. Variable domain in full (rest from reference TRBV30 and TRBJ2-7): SQTIHQWPATLVQPVGSPLSLECTVEGTSNPNLYWYRQAAGRGLQLLFYSVGIGQISSEVPQNLSASRPQDRQFILSSKKLLLSDSGFYLCAWSVTGSTPHEQYFGPGTRLTVT.

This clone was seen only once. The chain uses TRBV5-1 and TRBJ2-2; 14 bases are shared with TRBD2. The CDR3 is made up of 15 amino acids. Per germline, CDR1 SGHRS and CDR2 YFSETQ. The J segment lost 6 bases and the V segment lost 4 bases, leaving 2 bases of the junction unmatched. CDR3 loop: CASSPTSGGAGELFF. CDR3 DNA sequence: TGCGCCAGCAGCCCGACTAGCGGGGGGGCCGGGGAGCTGTTTTTT. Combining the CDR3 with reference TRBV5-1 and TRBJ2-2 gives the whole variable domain KAGVTQTPRYLIKTRGQQVTLSCSPISGHRSVSWYQQTPGQGLQFLFEYFSETQRNKGNFPGRFSGRQFSNSRSEMNVSTLELGDSALYLCASSPTSGGAGELFFGEGSRLTVL.

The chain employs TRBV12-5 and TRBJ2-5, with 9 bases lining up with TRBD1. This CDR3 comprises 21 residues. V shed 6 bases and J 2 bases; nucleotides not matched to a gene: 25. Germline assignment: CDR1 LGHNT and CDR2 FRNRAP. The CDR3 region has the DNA TGTGCTAGTGGGCCTAAGAGACTGGGACAGGGAAATTTTGGGTTGCAAGAGACCCAGTACTTC. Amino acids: CASGPKRLGQGNFGLQETQYF.

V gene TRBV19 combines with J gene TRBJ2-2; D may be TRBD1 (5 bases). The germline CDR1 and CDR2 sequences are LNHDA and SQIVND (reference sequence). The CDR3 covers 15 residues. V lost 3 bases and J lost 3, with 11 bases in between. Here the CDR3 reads CASSIVAGHTGELFF. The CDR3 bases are TGTGCCAGTAGTATCGTGGCAGGGCACACCGGGGAGCTGTTTTTT.

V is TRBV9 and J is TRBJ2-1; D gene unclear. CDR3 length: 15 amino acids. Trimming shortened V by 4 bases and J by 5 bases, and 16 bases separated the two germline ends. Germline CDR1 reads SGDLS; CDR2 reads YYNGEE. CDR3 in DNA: TGTGCCAGCAGCTCGCGGTCTCAATTAAACAATGAGCAGTTCTTC. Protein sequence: CASSSRSQLNNEQFF.